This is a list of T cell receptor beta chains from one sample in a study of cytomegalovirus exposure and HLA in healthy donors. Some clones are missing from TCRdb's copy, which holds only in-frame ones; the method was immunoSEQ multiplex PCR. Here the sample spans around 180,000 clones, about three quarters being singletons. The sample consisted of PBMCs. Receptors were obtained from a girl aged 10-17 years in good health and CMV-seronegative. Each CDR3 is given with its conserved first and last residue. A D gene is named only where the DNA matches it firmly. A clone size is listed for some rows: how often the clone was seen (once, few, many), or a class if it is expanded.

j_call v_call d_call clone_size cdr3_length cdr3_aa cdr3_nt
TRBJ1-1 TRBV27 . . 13 CASSPTGHTEAFF TGTGCCAGCAGTCCGACAGGCCACACTGAAGCTTTCTTT
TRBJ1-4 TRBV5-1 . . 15 CASSFKPEPGEKLFF TGCGCCAGCAGTTTTAAGCCGGAGCCGGGTGAAAAACTGTTTTTT
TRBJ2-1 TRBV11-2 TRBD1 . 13 CASLLTGEDEQFF TGTGCCAGCCTCCTAACAGGGGAAGATGAGCAGTTCTTC
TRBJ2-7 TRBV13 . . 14 CASRRGGSSYEQYF TGTGCCAGCAGAAGGGGGGGTAGCTCCTACGAGCAGTACTTC
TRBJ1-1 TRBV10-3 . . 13 CAISESGGTEAFF TGTGCCATCAGTGAGTCAGGGGGCACTGAAGCTTTCTTT
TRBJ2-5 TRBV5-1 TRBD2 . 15 CASSFLAGGQETQYF TGCGCCAGCAGCTTTCTAGCGGGGGGTCAAGAGACCCAGTACTTC
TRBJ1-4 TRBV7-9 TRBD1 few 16 CASSLVLGTGVEKLFF TGTGCCAGCAGCTTAGTTCTCGGGACAGGGGTTGAAAAACTGTTTTTT
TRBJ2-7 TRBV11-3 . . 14 CASSQTSGNYEQYF TGTGCCAGCAGCCAAACCTCCGGGAACTACGAGCAGTACTTC
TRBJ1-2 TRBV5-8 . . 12 CASSLVGQGYTF TGTGCCAGCAGCTTGGTTGGGCAAGGCTACACCTTC
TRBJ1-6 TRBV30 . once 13 CAWKGRNNSPLHF TGTGCCTGGAAAGGCAGGAATAATTCACCCCTCCACTTT
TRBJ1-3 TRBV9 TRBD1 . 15 CASSVTRTGGNTIYF TGTGCCAGCAGCGTAACCAGGACAGGGGGAAACACCATATATTTT
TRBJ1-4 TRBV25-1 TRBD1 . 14 CASSLGTGREKLFF TGTGCCAGCTCCCTCGGGACAGGGAGGGAAAAACTGTTTTTT
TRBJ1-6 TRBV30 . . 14 CAWSGGQGNSPLHF TGTGCCTGGAGTGGGGGGCAGGGGAATTCACCCCTCCACTTT
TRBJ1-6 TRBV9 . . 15 CASSVGPGGNSPLHF TGTGCCAGCAGCGTAGGCCCAGGAGGAAATTCACCCCTCCACTTT
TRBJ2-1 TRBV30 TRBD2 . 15 CAWSVRGDLYNEQFF TGTGCCTGGAGTGTACGGGGGGACCTTTACAATGAGCAGTTCTTC
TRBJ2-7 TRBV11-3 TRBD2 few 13 CASSLEAGGEQYF TGTGCCAGCAGCTTAGAGGCGGGGGGGGAGCAGTACTTC
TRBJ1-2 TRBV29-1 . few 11 CSVELEDGYTF TGCAGCGTTGAGCTTGAGGATGGCTACACCTTC
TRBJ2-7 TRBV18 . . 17 CASSPIGENNFADEQYF TGTGCCAGCTCACCAATTGGGGAGAATAACTTTGCGGACGAGCAGTACTTC
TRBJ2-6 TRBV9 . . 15 CASSVEGAGANVLTF TGTGCCAGCAGCGTAGAAGGGGCTGGGGCCAACGTCCTGACTTTC
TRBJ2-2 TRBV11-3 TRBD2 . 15 CASSPGQRGAGELFF TGTGCCAGCAGTCCAGGACAGCGGGGGGCCGGGGAGCTGTTTTTT
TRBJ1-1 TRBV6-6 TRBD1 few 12 CASSYWDSRAFF TGTGCCAGCAGTTACTGGGACAGTCGAGCTTTCTTT
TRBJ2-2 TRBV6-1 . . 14 CASSGTGYGGELFF TGTGCCAGCAGTGGAACAGGGTACGGCGGGGAGCTGTTTTTT
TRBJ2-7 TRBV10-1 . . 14 CASSESYSPYEQYF TGCGCCAGCAGTGAGTCTTACAGTCCCTACGAGCAGTACTTC
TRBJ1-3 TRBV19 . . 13 CASIRASGNTIYF TGTGCCAGTATCCGAGCCTCTGGAAACACCATATATTTT
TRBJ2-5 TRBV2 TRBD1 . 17 CASSREEGAEYRETQYF TGTGCCAGCAGTCGGGAAGAGGGGGCTGAGTATCGGGAGACCCAGTACTTC
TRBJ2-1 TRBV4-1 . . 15 CASSPVGRGANEQFF TGCGCCAGCAGCCCCGTCGGCAGGGGAGCAAATGAGCAGTTCTTC
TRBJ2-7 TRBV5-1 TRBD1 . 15 CASSVTGGIVYEQYF TGCGCCAGCAGCGTTACAGGGGGAATTGTCTACGAGCAGTACTTC
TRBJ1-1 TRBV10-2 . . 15 CASSALQGSVTEAFF TGCGCCAGCAGTGCACTACAGGGCTCGGTCACTGAAGCTTTCTTT
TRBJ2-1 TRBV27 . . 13 CASSFQTGNEQFF TGTGCCAGCAGTTTTCAGACTGGAAATGAGCAGTTCTTC
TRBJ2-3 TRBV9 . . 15 CASSVGSGSTDTQYF TGTGCCAGCAGCGTAGGGAGCGGTTCGACAGATACGCAGTATTTT
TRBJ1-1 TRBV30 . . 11 CAWSGVAEAFF TGTGCCTGGAGTGGAGTAGCTGAAGCTTTCTTT
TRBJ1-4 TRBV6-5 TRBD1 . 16 CASSYSSGTGVEKLFF TGTGCCAGCAGTTACTCTTCCGGGACAGGGGTTGAAAAACTGTTTTTT
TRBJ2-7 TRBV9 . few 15 CASSVGVGATYEQYF TGTGCCAGCAGCGTAGGTGTGGGGGCCACCTACGAGCAGTACTTC
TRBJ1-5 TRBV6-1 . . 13 CASSLPSNQPQHF TGTGCCAGCAGCCTACCTAGCAATCAGCCCCAGCATTTT
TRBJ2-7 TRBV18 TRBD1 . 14 CASSPGQGSYEQYF TGTGCCAGCTCACCAGGACAGGGCTCGTACGAGCAGTACTTC
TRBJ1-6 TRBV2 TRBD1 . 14 CASSLDRGNSPLHF TGTGCCAGCAGCCTGGACAGGGGAAATTCACCCCTCCACTTT
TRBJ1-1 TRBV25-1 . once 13 CASIRPGGTEAFF TGTGCCAGCATTCGCCCGGGGGGGACTGAAGCTTTCTTT
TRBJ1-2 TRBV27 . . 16 CASSLTQAAGVYGYTF TGTGCCAGCAGTTTAACCCAGGCTGCGGGGGTCTATGGCTACACCTTC
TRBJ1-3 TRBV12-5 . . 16 CASGLVTGGPNVAIYF TGTGCTAGTGGTTTGGTAACCGGGGGACCCAACGTCGCCATATATTTT
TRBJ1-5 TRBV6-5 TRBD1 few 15 CASRAGQGRYQPQHF TGTGCCAGCAGGGCGGGACAGGGGCGCTATCAGCCCCAGCATTTT
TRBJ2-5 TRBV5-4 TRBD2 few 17 CASSPPIVAGGEETQYF TGTGCCAGCAGCCCCCCCATTGTAGCGGGGGGAGAAGAGACCCAGTACTTC
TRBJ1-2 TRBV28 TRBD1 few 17 CASSFTAGGARNYGYTF TGTGCCAGCAGTTTTACGGCAGGGGGCGCGAGAAACTATGGCTACACCTTC
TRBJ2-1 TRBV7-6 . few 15 CASSLYGTENNEQFF TGTGCCAGCAGCTTATACGGGACTGAAAACAATGAGCAGTTCTTC
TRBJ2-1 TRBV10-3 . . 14 CAISELRGRNEQFF TGTGCCATCAGTGAGCTCCGTGGGAGGAATGAGCAGTTCTTC
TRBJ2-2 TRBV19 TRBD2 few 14 CASSHGLADGELFF TGTGCCAGTAGTCATGGACTAGCGGACGGGGAGCTGTTTTTT
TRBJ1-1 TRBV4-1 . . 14 CASSPRQANTEAFF TGCGCCAGCAGCCCACGACAGGCCAACACTGAAGCTTTCTTT
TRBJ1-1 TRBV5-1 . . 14 CASSLGTENTEAFF TGCGCCAGCAGCTTGGGGACAGAAAACACTGAAGCTTTCTTT